This T cell receptor (beta chain) came from a study of identical twins (dated by TCRdb to 2016 to 2017). Looking at the study overall: To test whether fetal clonotypes persist, the study used deep sequencing on TCR alpha and beta repertoires from monozygotic twins, unrelated adults of various ages, and cord blood. To rule out contamination, the twin experiments were replicated at different times with different library preparation protocols.

Every donor in the study was a healthy Caucasian. The twin cohort consisted of three pairs of female monozygotic twins, all aged about 18 to 29 years. Positive isolation kits from Invitrogen were used to isolate the CD4+ and CD8+ T cell populations. As regards this clonotype: Its target antigen remains unknown. Per-nucleotide qualities are absent, and no much larger clonotype sits a single base away.

The method behind the library was 5' RACE. Sequencing relied on an Illumina HiSeq 2000. A universal primer binding site was added through template switching, and the final cDNA carried a unique molecular identifier so that TCR cDNA molecules could be counted accurately. Specific primers in the conserved constant-segment region were used to synthesize first-strand cDNA for the TCR alpha and beta chains. Each cDNA library was double barcoded, with a SMART-Mk sample barcode plus Illumina barcodes, to control for contamination. TruSeq adapter sequences along with Illumina sample barcodes were introduced in two successive PCR steps. The Illumina HiSeq platform was used with custom primers to sequence TCR alpha and beta cDNA libraries. In the source study's methods: MiGEC was used to process raw reads and extract unique molecular identifiers, and MiXCR was used to find CDR3 positions. For each individual, recombination models were inferred using an EM algorithm with the repgenHMM and IGoR tools. Shared clonotypes were analyzed with the tcR package in R, and sharing was normalized by the product of cloneset sizes. Out-of-frame nonproductive sequences were analyzed to study raw recombination free of thymic and clonal selection effects. Through fastp at Q25 and MiXCR, TCRdb rebuilt clones from the public reads, retaining in-frame beta chains. Every CDR3 protein is listed once, alongside the most common genes and DNA of its rows. The V and J calls reflect TCRdb's pipeline rather than the authors' work. This sample holds some 300,000 distinct CDR3 sequences; approximately 13% were observed only once. Approximately 7.5% of the sample is in the top ten clones.

V is cut by 1 base and J by 1 base, and the space between the germline ends is 7 bases. In the germline V gene, CDR1 corresponds to MGHRA and CDR2 to YSYEKL. The CDR3 starts with the cysteine, ends with the phenylalanine, and has 14 residues. Just CDR3 DNA is preserved here, 42 bases in frame from base 1. The study at large found these results: Because the same donors could not be followed over many years, the conclusions depended on cross-sectional statistical analysis. Recombination models systematically underestimated out-of-frame TCR alpha sharing in monozygotic twins but agreed with sharing between unrelated individuals. Zero-insertion analyses could be partly confounded by invariant T cells such as MAIT and iNKT, though diverse VJ usage argued against such confounding for most clonotypes. Out-of-frame TCR alpha sequences shared between twins showed an excess of low generation-probability sequences compared with coincidental sharing between unrelated individuals. Abundant cord blood beta clonotypes carried fewer insertions; young adult naive repertoires showed a weaker similar trend, while memory repertoires showed none. A weaker excess of twin sharing was found in beta out-of-frame sequences because the signal-to-noise ratio was lowered by fewer shared sequences.

These data are also associated with another study on yellow fever vaccine responses in identical twins. The second study, in turn, reports: According to the authors, the vaccine-induced T cell response in identical twins seemed to be partly convergent and partly specific to each individual. In identical twins, the study followed T cell clones that responded to the vaccine with precision.

The V and J segments used are TRBV4-1 and TRBJ2-5, with the D gene call left open. The receptor was derived from a woman aged 18-29 years in good health. The specimen sequenced was CD8+ T cells sorted from blood. At the DNA level, the sequence is TGCGCCAGCAGCCAAGGTCCGGGCCAAGAGACCCAGTACTTC. This translates into CASSQGPGQETQYF.